This T cell receptor (beta chain) was recorded in a study of T cell responses to AZD1222 COVID-19 vaccine. Looked up from germline, CDR1 is MNHNS and CDR2 is SASEGT. The CDR3 covers 15 residues. The ends were cut back, 3 bases at V and 8 bases at J, with 14 bases in the middle. Produced via immunoSEQ multiplex PCR; TCRdb's table is partial and in-frame only. The sample lists about 140,000 clones; 93% were seen once. This sequence originates from an adult in good health. The starting material was peripheral blood, obtained on day 0 of MenACWY control vaccination. The chain couples TRBV6-1 to TRBJ1-6; possibly TRBD1 for D (6 bases). The CDR3 loop reads CASSERGAIDSPLHF. In nucleotides, the CDR3 is TGTGCCAGCAGTGAGCGGGGGGCTATTGATTCACCCCTCCACTTT.